Listed below are T cell receptor beta chains from one sample, sequenced in a study of CD4+ T cells in melanoma. Repertoires were generated with immunoSEQ multiplex PCR, while TCRdb's copy carries only in-frame clones and drops some. Among 140,000 or so clones listed, about nine tenths were seen once. The receptors here all came from a human donor with melanoma. Both conserved end residues are part of each CDR3. The D gene is left open where the match is weak. Clone size, where shown, is once, few, many, or a class for clones that have expanded.

v_gene	d_gene	len	j_gene	abundance	CDR3nt	CDR3aa
TRBV11-2	-	13	TRBJ1-4	-	TGTGCCAGCAGCGACCGACAGGATGAAAAACTGTTTTTT	CASSDRQDEKLFF
TRBV15	-	18	TRBJ1-3	-	TGTGCCACCAGCAGGGAACTGAGGACACTCCGCTCTGGAAACACCATATATTTT	CATSRELRTLRSGNTIYF
TRBV30	-	11	TRBJ2-3	-	TGTGCCTGGGCCTACACAGATACGCAGTATTTT	CAWAYTDTQYF
TRBV5-5	TRBD1	16	TRBJ1-2	once	TGTGCCAGCAGTTCACAGGGGGCGGGACTCAACTATGGCTACACCTTC	CASSSQGAGLNYGYTF
TRBV11-2	TRBD2	17	TRBJ2-7	-	TGTGCCAGCAGCTTAACCCTCAGCGGGGTGAGCTCCTACGAGCAGTACTTC	CASSLTLSGVSSYEQYF
TRBV10-3	-	16	TRBJ2-3	-	TGTGCCATCAGCTACAGGGGTGGAGGGCCCACAGATACGCAGTATTTT	CAISYRGGGPTDTQYF
TRBV5-1	-	15	TRBJ2-7	-	TGCGCCAGCAGCTTGGTGTCGGACGGAGGCTACGAGCAGTACTTC	CASSLVSDGGYEQYF
TRBV6-5	-	13	TRBJ2-6	once	TGTGCCAGCAGTTACTCTGGGGCCAACGTCCTGACTTTC	CASSYSGANVLTF
TRBV2	TRBD2	16	TRBJ2-1	-	TGTGCCAGCAGGAGGACTAGGATGAGCTCCTACAATGAGCAGTTCTTC	CASRRTRMSSYNEQFF
TRBV14	TRBD1	15	TRBJ2-1	-	TGTGCCAGCAGCAAGGCGGCGGGACAGGGGGCGGTGAGGTTCTTC	CASSKAAGQGAVRFF
TRBV5-1	TRBD1	14	TRBJ1-1	-	TGCGCCAGCAGCGGCGGGACAGTCAACACTGAAGCTTTCTTT	CASSGGTVNTEAFF
TRBV5-1	-	15	TRBJ2-7	few	TGCGCCAGCAGCTTGTCTCCCCAGAGCTCCTACGAGCAGTACTTC	CASSLSPQSSYEQYF
TRBV5-6	TRBD1	18	TRBJ2-2	-	TGTGCCAGCAGCTTGGCTTTTAGGCGGACAGGTGGCACCGGGGAGCTGTTTTTT	CASSLAFRRTGGTGELFF
TRBV19	-	15	TRBJ1-3	-	TGTGCCAGTAGACTCCAATTTGGAGATGGAAACACCATATATTTT	CASRLQFGDGNTIYF
TRBV2	-	12	TRBJ1-5	-	TGTGCCAGCAGGTTTGAACTCCAGCCCCAGCATTTT	CASRFELQPQHF
TRBV27	-	14	TRBJ2-7	-	TGTGCCAGCAGTTTAAGTTCGCCTGACAGAGGATATTTCTTC	CASSLSSPDRGYFF
TRBV4-2	-	16	TRBJ2-7	-	TGTGCCAGCAGCCAAGACAGGCGGACACTTTCCTACGAGCAGTACTTC	CASSQDRRTLSYEQYF
TRBV18	-	13	TRBJ1-2	-	TGTGCCAGCTCACCAGAGCAGAGATATGGCTACACCTTC	CASSPEQRYGYTF
TRBV13	-	12	TRBJ1-1	-	TGTGCCAGCAGCTCGCTTCCTGAAGAAGCTTTCTTT	CASSSLPEEAFF
TRBV19	-	10	TRBJ2-7	-	TGTGCCACCACATGCGCCGAGCAGTACTTC	CATTCAEQYF
TRBV5-1	-	14	TRBJ1-5	-	TGCGCCAGCAGCCCAACAGGGCTCGATCAGCCCCAGCATTTT	CASSPTGLDQPQHF
TRBV5-1	TRBD1	14	TRBJ2-1	-	TGCGCCAGCACCGACGCAAAGGGGGCTAATGAGCAGTTCTTC	CASTDAKGANEQFF
TRBV28	-	10	TRBJ1-2	-	TGTGCCAGCTCTGGGGACGGCTACACCTTC	CASSGDGYTF
TRBV11-3	TRBD1	15	TRBJ2-2	-	TGTGCCAGCAGCTCGGGACAGGGGTACTCCGGGGAGCTGTTTTTT	CASSSGQGYSGELFF
TRBV6-6	TRBD1	12	TRBJ2-7	-	TGTGCCAGCAGAAACAACAGGGGCGAGCAGTACTTC	CASRNNRGEQYF
TRBV18	-	13	TRBJ2-4	-	TGTGCCAGCTCACCGGCGGACGAACACATTCAGTACTTC	CASSPADEHIQYF
TRBV5-6	TRBD1	14	TRBJ2-5	-	TGTGCCAGCAGCTTACAGGGGGTTGAAGAGACCCAGTACTTC	CASSLQGVEETQYF
TRBV30	TRBD1	15	TRBJ1-4	-	TGTGCCTGGAGTGGGGGAGGACAGGGAGGTGAAAAACTGTTTTTT	CAWSGGGQGGEKLFF
TRBV10-2	TRBD1	16	TRBJ1-2	-	TGCGCCAGCAGTGGACAGGGGAATTGGACTAAGAGAGGCTACACCTTC	CASSGQGNWTKRGYTF
TRBV5-1	-	18	TRBJ1-6	-	TGCGCCAGCAGCGGAGGAGGGTTACAGGGCGGAGTGGTATCACCCCTCCACTTT	CASSGGGLQGGVVSPLHF
TRBV2	-	12	TRBJ1-1	few	TGTGCCAGCAGAGGGGACTTCCTAGAAGCTTTCTTT	CASRGDFLEAFF
TRBV7-9	-	14	TRBJ2-3	-	TGTGCCAGCAGCTACGGACTGATCACAGATACGCAGTATTTT	CASSYGLITDTQYF
TRBV5-4	-	14	TRBJ1-2	-	TGTGCCAGCAGCTCCGAGTGGCAGAAGGGTGGCTACACCTTC	CASSSEWQKGGYTF
TRBV5-1	TRBD1	15	TRBJ1-2	-	TGCGCCAGCAGATTCCCACTTGGGACAGCGGATGGCTACACCTTC	CASRFPLGTADGYTF
TRBV15	-	13	TRBJ1-1	-	TGTGCCACCAGCCCAAAAATGAACACTGAAGCTTTCTTT	CATSPKMNTEAFF
TRBV29-1	-	11	TRBJ1-2	-	TGCAGCGGCCTAGACAGTCGCGGCTACACCTTC	CSGLDSRGYTF